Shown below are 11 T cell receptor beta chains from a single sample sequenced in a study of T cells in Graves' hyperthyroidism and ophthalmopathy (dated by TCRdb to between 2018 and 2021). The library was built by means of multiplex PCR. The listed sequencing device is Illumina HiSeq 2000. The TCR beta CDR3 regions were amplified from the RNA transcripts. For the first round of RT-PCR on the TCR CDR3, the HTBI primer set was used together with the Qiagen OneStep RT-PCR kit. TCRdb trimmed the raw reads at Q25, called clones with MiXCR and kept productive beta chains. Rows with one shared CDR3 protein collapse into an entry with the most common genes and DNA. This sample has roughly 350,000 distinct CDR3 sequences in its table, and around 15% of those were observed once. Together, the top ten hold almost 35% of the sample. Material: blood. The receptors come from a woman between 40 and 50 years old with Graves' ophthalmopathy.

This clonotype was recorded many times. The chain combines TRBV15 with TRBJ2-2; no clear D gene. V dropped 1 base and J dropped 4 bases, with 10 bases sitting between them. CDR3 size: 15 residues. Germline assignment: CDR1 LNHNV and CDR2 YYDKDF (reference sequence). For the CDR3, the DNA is TGTGCCACCAGCAGAGCCCAGCAGATCACCGGGGAGCTGTTTTTT. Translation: CATSRAQQITGELFF.

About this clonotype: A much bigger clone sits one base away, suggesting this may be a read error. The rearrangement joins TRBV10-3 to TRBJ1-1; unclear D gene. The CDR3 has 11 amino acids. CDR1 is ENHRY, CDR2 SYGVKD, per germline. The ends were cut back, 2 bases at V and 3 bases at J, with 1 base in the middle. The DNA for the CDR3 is TGTGCCATCAGTGAGGACACTGAAGCTTTCTTT. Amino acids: CAISEDTEAFF.

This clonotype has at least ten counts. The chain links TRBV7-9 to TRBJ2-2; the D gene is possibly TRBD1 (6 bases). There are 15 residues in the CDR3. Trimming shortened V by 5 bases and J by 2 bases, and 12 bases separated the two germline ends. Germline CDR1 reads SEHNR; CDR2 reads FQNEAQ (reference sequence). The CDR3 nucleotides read TGTGCCAGCAGCGGAACAGGGAAAAACACCGGGGAGCTGTTTTTT. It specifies CASSGTGKNTGELFF. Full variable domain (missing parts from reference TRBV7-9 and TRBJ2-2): DTGVSQNPRHKITKRGQNVTFRCDPISEHNRLYWYRQTLGQGPEFLTYFQNEAQLEKSRLLSDRFSAERPKGSFSTLEIQRTEQGDSAMYLCASSGTGKNTGELFFGEGSRLTVL.

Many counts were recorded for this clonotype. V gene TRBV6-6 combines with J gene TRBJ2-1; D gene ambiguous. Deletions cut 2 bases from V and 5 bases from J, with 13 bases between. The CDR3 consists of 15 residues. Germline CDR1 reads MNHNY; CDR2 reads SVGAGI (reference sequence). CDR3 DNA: TGTGCCAGCAGTTACGTGGAACGGGCCCACAATGAGCAGTTCTTC. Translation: CASSYVERAHNEQFF.

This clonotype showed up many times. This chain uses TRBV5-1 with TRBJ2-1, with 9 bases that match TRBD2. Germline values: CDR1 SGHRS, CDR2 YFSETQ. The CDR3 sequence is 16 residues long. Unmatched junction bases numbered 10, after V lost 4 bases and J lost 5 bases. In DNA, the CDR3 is TGCGCCAGCAGCCACTATAGCGGGGGAGCTAACAATGAGCAGTTCTTC. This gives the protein CASSHYSGGANNEQFF.

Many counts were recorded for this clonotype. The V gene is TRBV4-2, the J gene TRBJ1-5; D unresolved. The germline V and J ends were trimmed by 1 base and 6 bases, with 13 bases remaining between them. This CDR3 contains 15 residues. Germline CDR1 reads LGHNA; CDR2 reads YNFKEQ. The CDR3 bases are TGTGCCAGCAGCCAAGTGGTCGGTTGGGGTCAGCCCCAGCATTTT. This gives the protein CASSQVVGWGQPQHF.

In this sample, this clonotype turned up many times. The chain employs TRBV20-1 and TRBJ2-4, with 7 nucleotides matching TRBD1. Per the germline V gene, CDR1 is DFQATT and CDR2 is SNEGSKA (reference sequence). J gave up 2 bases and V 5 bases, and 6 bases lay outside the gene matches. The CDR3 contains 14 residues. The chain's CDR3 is CSADTGETKNIQYF. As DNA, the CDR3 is TGCAGTGCTGACACAGGGGAAACCAAAAACATTCAGTACTTC.

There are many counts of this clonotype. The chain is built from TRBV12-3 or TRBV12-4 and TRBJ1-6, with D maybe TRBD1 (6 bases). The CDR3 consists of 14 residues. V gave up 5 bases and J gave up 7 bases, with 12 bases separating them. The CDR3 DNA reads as TGTGCCAGCAGTCCCACAGGGACAAATTCACCCCTCCACTTT. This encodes CASSPTGTNSPLHF.

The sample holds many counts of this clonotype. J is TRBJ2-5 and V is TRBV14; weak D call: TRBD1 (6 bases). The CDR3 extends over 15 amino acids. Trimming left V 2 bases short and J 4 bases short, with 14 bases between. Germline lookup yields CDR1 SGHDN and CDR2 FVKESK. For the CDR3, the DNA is TGTGCCAGCAGCCAACACCCCCAGGGGTCAGAGACCCAGTACTTC. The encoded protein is CASSQHPQGSETQYF.

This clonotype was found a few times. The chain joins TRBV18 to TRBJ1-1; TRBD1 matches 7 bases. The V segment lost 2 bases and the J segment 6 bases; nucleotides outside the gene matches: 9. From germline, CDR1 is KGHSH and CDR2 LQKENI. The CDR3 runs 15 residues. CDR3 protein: CASSPDQGVGPEAFF. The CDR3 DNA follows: TGTGCCAGCTCACCAGACCAGGGGGTTGGTCCTGAAGCTTTCTTT.

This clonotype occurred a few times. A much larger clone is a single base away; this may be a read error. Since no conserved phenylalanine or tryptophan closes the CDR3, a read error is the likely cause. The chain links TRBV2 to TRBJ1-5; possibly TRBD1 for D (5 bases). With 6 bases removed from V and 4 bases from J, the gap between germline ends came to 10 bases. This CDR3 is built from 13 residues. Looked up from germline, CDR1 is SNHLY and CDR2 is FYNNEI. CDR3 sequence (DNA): TGTGCCAGCAGAGACAGCAGAAATCAGCCCCAGCATCTT. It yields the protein CASRDSRNQPQHL.